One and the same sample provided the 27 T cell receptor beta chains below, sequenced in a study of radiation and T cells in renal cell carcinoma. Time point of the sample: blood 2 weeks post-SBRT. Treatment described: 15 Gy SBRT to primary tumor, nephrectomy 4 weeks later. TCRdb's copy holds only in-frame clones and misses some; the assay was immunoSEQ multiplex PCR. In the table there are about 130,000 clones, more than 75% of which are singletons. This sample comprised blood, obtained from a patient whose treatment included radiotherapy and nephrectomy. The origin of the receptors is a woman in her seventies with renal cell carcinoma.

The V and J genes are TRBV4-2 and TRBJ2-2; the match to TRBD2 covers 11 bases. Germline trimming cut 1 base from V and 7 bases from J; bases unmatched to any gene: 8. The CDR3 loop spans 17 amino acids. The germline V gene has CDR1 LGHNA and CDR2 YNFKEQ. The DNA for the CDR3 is TGTGCCAGCAGCCAAGCCGGGCTAGCGGGGGGTGGCGGGGAGCTGTTTTTT. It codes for CASSQAGLAGGGGELFF.

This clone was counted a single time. Written as DNA, the CDR3 is TGCGCCAGCAGCCAGGACGGGGTCAACACTGAAGCTTTCTTT. Translation gives CASSQDGVNTEAFF. The chain recombines TRBV4-3 with TRBJ1-1; D remains ambiguous. Germline assignment: CDR1 LGHNA and CDR2 YSLEER. The CDR3 runs to 14 residues. Trimming took off 3 bases at V and 2 bases at J, with 10 bases between the two ends.

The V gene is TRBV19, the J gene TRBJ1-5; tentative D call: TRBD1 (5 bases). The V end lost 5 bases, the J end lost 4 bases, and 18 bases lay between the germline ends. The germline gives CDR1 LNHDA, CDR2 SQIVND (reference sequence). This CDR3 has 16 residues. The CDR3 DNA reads TGTGCCAGTAGTCCTCACAGGCAACGGATTAATCAGCCCCAGCATTTT. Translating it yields CASSPHRQRINQPQHF.

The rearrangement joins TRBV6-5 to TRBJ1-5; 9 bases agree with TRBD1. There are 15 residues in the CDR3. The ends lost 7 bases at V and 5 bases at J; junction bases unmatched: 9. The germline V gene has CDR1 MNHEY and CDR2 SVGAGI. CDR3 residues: CASNPQGAPHQPQHF. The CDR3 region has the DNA TGTGCCAGCAACCCACAGGGGGCGCCTCATCAGCCCCAGCATTTT.

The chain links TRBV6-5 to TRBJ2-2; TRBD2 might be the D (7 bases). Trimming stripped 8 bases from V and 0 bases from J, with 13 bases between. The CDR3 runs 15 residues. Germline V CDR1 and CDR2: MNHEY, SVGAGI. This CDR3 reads CASVRGATNTGELFF. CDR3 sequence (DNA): TGTGCCAGCGTCCGGGGGGCAACGAACACCGGGGAGCTGTTTTTT.

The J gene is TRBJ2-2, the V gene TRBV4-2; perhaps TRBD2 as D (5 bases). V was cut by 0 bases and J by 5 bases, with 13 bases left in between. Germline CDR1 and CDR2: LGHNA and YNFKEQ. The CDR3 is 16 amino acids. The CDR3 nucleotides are TGTGCCAGCAGCCAAGAAGTAAGAGCGGAGACCGGGGAGCTGTTTTTT. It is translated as CASSQEVRAETGELFF.

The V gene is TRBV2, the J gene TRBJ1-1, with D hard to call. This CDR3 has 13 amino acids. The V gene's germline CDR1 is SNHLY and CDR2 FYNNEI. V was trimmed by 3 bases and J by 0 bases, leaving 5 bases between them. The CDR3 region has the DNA TGTGCCAGCAGTGATTTCCTGAACACTGAAGCTTTCTTT. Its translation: CASSDFLNTEAFF. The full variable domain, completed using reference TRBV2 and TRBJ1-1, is EPEVTQTPSHQVTQMGQEVILRCVPISNHLYFYWYRQILGQKVEFLVSFYNNEISEKSEIFDDQFSVERPDGSNFTLKIRSTKLEDSAMYFCASSDFLNTEAFFGQGTRLTVV.

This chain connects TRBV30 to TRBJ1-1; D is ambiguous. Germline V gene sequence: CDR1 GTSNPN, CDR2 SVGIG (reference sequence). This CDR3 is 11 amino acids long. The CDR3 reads CALNMGAEAFF. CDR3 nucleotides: TGTGCGCTCAACATGGGCGCTGAAGCTTTCTTT.

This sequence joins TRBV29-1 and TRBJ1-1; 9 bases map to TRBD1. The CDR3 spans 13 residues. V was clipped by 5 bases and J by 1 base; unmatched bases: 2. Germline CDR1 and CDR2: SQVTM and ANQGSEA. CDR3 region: CSVPTGGNTEAFF. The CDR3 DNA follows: TGCAGCGTTCCGACAGGGGGGAACACTGAAGCTTTCTTT.

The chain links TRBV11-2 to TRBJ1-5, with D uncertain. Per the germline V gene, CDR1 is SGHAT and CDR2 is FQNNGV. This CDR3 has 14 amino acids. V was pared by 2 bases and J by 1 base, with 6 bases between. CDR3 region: CASSLMNSNQPQHF. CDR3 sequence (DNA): TGTGCCAGCAGCTTAATGAACAGCAATCAGCCCCAGCATTTT.

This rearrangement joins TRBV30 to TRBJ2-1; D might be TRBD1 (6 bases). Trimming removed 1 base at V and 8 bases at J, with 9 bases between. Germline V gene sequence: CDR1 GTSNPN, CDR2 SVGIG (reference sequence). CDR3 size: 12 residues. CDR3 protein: CAWSGTAHEQFF. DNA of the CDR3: TGTGCCTGGAGTGGGACAGCGCATGAGCAGTTCTTC.

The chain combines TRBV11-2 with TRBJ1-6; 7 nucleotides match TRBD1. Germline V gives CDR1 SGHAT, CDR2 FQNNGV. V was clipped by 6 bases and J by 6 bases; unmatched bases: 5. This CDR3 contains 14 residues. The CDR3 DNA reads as TGTGCCAGCAGGCCTGGGACAGTTAATTCACCCCTCCACTTT. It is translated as CASRPGTVNSPLHF. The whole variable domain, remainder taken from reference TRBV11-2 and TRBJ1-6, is EAGVAQSPRYKIIEKRQSVAFWCNPISGHATLYWYQQILGQGPKLLIQFQNNGVVDDSQLPKDRFSAERLKGVDSTLKIQPAKLEDSAVYLCASRPGTVNSPLHFGNGTRLTVT.

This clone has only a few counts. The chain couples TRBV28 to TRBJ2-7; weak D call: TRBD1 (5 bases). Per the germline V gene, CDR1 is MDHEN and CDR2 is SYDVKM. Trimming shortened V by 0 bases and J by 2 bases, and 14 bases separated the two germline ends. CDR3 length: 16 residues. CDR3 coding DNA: TGTGCCAGCAGTTTATGGACCCCAGGGATACCCTACGAGCAGTACTTC. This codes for CASSLWTPGIPYEQYF. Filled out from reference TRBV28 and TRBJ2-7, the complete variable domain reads DVKVTQSSRYLVKRTGEKVFLECVQDMDHENMFWYRQDPGLGLRLIYFSYDVKMKEKGDIPEGYSVSREKKERFSLILESASTNQTSMYLCASSLWTPGIPYEQYFGPGTRLTVT.

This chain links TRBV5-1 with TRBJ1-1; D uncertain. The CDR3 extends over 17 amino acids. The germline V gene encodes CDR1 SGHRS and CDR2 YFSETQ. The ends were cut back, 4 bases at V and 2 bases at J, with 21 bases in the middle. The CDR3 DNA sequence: TGCGCCAGCAGCAGCGCGACTAAAGCGAAGGTTAACACTGAAGCTTTCTTT. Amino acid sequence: CASSSATKAKVNTEAFF.

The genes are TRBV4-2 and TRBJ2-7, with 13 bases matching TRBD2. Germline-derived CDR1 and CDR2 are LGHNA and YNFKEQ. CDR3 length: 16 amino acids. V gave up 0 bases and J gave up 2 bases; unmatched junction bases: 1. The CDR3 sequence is CASSQDGTSGAYEQYF. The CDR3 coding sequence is TGTGCCAGCAGCCAAGATGGGACTAGCGGGGCCTACGAGCAGTACTTC.

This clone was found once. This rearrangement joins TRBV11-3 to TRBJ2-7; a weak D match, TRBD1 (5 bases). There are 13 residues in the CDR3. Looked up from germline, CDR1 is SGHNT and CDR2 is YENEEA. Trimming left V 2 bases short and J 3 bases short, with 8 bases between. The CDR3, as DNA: TGTGCCAGCAGCTTACCCGACAGCTACGAGCAGTACTTC. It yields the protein CASSLPDSYEQYF.

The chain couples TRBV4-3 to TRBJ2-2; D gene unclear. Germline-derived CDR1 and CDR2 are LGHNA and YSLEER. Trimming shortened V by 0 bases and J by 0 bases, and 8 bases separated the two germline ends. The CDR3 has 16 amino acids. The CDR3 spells CASSQESWPNTGELFF. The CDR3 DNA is TGCGCCAGCAGCCAAGAGAGCTGGCCGAACACCGGGGAGCTGTTTTTT.

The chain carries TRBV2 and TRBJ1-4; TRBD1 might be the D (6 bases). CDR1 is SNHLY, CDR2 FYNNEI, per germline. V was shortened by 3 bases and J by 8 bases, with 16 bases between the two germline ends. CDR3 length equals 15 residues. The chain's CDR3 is CASSDPAGESEKLFF. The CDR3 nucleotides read TGTGCCAGCAGTGACCCCGCAGGGGAATCGGAAAAACTGTTTTTT.

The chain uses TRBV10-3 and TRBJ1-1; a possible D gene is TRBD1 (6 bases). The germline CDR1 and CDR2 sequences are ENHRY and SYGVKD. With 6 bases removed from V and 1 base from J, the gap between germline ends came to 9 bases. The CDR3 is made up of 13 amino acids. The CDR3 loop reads CAIRQGPNTEAFF. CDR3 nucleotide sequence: TGTGCCATCAGACAGGGCCCGAACACTGAAGCTTTCTTT.

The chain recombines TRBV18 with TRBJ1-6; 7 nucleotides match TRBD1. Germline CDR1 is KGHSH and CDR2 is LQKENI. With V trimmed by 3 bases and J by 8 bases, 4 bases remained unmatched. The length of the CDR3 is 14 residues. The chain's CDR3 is CASSPQGEDSPLHF. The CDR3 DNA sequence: TGTGCCAGCTCACCGCAGGGGGAGGATTCACCCCTCCACTTT. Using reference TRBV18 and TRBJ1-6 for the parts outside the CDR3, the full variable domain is NAGVMQNPRHLVRRRGQEARLRCSPMKGHSHVYWYRQLPEEGLKFMVYLQKENIIDESGMPKERFSAEFPKEGPSILRIQQVVRGDSAAYFCASSPQGEDSPLHFGNGTRLTVT.

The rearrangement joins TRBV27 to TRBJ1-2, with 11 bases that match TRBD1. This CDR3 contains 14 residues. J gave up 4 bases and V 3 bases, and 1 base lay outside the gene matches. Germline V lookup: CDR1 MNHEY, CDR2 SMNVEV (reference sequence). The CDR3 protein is CASSFGTGGYGYTF. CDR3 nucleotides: TGTGCCAGCAGTTTTGGGACAGGGGGCTATGGCTACACCTTC.

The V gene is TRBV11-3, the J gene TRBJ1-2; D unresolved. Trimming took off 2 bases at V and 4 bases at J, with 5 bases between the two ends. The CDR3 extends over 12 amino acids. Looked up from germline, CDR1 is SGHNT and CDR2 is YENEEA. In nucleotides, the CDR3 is TGTGCCAGCAGCTTACGATTCTATGGCTACACCTTC. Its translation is CASSLRFYGYTF.

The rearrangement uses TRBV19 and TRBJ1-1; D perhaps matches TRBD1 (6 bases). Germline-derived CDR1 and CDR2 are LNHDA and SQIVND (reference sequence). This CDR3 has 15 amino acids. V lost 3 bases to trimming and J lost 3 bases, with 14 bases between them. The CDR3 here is CASSIRKGGDTEAFF. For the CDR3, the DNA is TGTGCCAGTAGTATCCGAAAGGGGGGCGACACTGAAGCTTTCTTT.

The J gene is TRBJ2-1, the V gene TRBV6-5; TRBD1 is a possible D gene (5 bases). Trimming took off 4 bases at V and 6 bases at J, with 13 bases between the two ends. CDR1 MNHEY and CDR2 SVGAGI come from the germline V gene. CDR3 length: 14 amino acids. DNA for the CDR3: TGTGCCAGCAGTTTTCCAGGGCAGGTCAATGAGCAGTTCTTC. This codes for CASSFPGQVNEQFF.

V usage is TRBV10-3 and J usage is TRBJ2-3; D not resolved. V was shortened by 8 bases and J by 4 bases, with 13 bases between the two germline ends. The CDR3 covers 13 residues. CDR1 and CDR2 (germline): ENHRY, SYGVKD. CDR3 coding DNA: TGTGCCATCGGAAGACCTGGGGCAGATACGCAGTATTTT. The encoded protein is CAIGRPGADTQYF.

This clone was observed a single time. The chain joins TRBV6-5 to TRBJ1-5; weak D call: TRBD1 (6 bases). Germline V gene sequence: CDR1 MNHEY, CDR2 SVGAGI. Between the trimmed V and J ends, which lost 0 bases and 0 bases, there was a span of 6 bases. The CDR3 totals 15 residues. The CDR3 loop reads CASSYSGASNQPQHF. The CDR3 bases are TGTGCCAGCAGTTACTCGGGGGCTAGCAATCAGCCCCAGCATTTT.

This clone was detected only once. CDR3 nucleotide sequence: TGTGCCAGCAGTGAGGAGTCGGACATGCCCCTCCACTTT. This sequence encodes CASSEESDMPLHF. V gene TRBV6-4 combines with J gene TRBJ1-6, with a weak D call TRBD1 (5 bases). Germline-derived CDR1 and CDR2 are MRHNA and SNTAGT. CDR3 size: 13 residues. The germline V and J ends were trimmed by 3 bases and 13 bases, with 13 bases remaining between them.